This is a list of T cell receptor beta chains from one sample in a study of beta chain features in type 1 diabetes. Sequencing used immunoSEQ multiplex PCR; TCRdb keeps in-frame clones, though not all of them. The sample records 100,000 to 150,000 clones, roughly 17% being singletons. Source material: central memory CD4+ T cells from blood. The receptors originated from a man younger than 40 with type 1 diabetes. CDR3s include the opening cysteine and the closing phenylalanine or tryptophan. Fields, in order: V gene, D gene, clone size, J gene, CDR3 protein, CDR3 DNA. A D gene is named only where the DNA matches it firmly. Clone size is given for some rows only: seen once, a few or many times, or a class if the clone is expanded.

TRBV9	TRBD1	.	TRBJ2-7	CASSVDPTGVHEQYF	TGTGCCAGCAGCGTAGATCCGACAGGGGTCCACGAGCAGTACTTC
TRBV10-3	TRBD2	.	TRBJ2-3	CAISESSSGGPDTQYF	TGTGCCATCAGTGAGTCTTCTAGCGGGGGCCCAGATACGCAGTATTTT
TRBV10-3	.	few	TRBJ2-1	CAIRVTANSYNEQFF	TGTGCCATCAGGGTTACAGCTAACTCCTACAATGAGCAGTTCTTC
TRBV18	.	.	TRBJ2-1	CASSPTSPWDNEQFF	TGTGCCAGCTCACCAACTAGCCCGTGGGACAATGAGCAGTTCTTC
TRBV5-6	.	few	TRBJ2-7	CASSRRTEGTLEQYF	TGTGCCAGCAGCCGAAGGACAGAGGGGACGCTCGAGCAGTACTTC
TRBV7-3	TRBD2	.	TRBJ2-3	CASSSRLAGDRTDTQYF	TGTGCCAGCAGCTCCCGACTAGCGGGGGACCGCACAGATACGCAGTATTTT
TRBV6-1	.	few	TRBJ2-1	CASSEPAGVNEQFF	TGTGCCAGCAGTGAACCGGCAGGGGTAAATGAGCAGTTCTTC
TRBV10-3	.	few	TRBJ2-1	CAISGGTAGEQFF	TGTGCCATCAGTGGAGGCACCGCCGGTGAGCAGTTCTTC
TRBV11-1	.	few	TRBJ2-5	CASSLDLGAAETQYF	TGTGCCAGCAGCTTAGATCTGGGGGCCGCAGAGACCCAGTACTTC
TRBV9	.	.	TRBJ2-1	CASSVEGEQFF	TGTGCCAGCAGCGTAGAGGGTGAGCAGTTCTTC
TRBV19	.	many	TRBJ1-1	CASSIDTMNTEAFF	TGTGCCAGTAGTATTGATACAATGAACACTGAAGCTTTCTTT
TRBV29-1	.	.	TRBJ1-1	CSVESHMNTEAFF	TGCAGCGTTGAGTCCCACATGAACACTGAAGCTTTCTTT
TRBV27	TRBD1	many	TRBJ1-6	CASSFLPGTGASGMRSPLHF	TGTGCCAGCAGTTTCCTCCCCGGGACAGGGGCATCAGGGATGAGATCACCCCTCCACTTT
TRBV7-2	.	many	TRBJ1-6	CASSQTPWDSPLHF	TGTGCCAGCAGCCAGACACCCTGGGATTCACCCCTCCACTTT
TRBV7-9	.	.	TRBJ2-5	CASSLDGFGTQYF	TGTGCCAGCAGCTTAGATGGCTTTGGGACCCAGTACTTC
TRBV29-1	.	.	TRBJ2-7	CRSHEQYF	TGCAGAAGCCACGAGCAGTACTTC
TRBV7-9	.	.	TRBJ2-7	CASSRRTAYEQYF	TGTGCCAGCAGCCGTCGGACAGCGTACGAGCAGTACTTC
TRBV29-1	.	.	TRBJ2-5	CSVMDSFQETQYF	TGCAGCGTTATGGACAGCTTCCAAGAGACCCAGTACTTC
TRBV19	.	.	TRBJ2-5	CASSTSGQETQYF	TGTGCCAGTAGTACCAGCGGCCAAGAGACCCAGTACTTC
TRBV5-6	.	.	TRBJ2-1	CASSLDAGYNEQFF	TGTGCCAGCAGCTTGGACGCAGGATACAATGAGCAGTTCTTC
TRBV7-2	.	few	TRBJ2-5	CASSLPNKYKETQYF	TGTGCCAGCAGCTTGCCCAACAAGTATAAAGAGACCCAGTACTTC
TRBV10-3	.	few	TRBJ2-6	CAISRGEAGANVLTF	TGTGCCATCAGCAGGGGGGAGGCTGGGGCCAACGTCCTGACTTTC
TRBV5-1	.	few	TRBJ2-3	CASSLQGSGDTQYF	TGCGCCAGCAGCTTGCAGGGCTCGGGAGATACGCAGTATTTT
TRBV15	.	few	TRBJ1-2	CATSRDRGALYGYTF	TGTGCCACCAGCAGAGATCGGGGCGCTCTCTATGGCTACACCTTC
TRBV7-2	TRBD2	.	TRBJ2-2	CASRAGSTGELFF	TGTGCCAGCAGAGCGGGGAGCACCGGGGAGCTGTTTTTT
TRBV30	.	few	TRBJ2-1	CAWRRETGAEQFF	TGTGCCTGGAGGAGAGAAACTGGGGCTGAGCAGTTCTTC
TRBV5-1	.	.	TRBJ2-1	CASSLINEQFF	TGCGCCAGCAGCTTGATCAATGAGCAGTTCTTC
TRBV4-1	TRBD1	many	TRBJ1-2	CASSRTRTGPNGYTF	TGCGCCAGCAGCCGAACTAGGACAGGCCCTAATGGCTACACCTTC
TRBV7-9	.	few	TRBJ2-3	CASSLDGADTQYF	TGTGCCAGCAGCTTAGACGGGGCAGATACGCAGTATTTT
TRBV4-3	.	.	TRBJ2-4	CASSQDRRDIQYF	TGCGCCAGCAGCCAAGATCGAAGGGACATTCAGTACTTC
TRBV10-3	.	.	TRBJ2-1	CAISRDYNEQFF	TGTGCCATCAGCCGCGATTACAATGAGCAGTTCTTC
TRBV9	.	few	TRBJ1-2	CASSATASGYTF	TGTGCCAGCAGCGCGACAGCCTCCGGCTACACCTTC
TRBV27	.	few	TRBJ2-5	CASSPQGRWIRETQYF	TGTGCCAGCAGTCCTCAGGGGAGGTGGATCCGAGAGACCCAGTACTTC
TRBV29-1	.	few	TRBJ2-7	CSVALGLGYEQYF	TGCAGCGTCGCCCTCGGGCTGGGTTACGAGCAGTACTTC
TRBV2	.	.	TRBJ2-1	CASRRDGNNEQFF	TGTGCCAGCAGAAGGGACGGCAACAATGAGCAGTTCTTC
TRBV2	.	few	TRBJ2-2	CASRTDLANTGELFF	TGTGCCAGCAGGACAGATTTAGCGAACACCGGGGAGCTGTTTTTT
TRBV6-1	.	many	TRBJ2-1	CASSEAGLLNEQFF	TGTGCCAGCAGTGAAGCGGGGCTACTCAATGAGCAGTTCTTC
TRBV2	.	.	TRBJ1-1	CASSERTANTEAFF	TGTGCCAGCAGTGAACGAACGGCGAACACTGAAGCTTTCTTT
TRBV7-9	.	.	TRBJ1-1	CASIPGGTVNTEAFF	TGTGCCAGCATCCCGGGGGGGACGGTGAACACTGAAGCTTTCTTT
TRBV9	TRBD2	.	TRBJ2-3	CASSALAGARTDTQYF	TGTGCCAGCAGCGCCTTAGCGGGGGCCAGGACAGATACGCAGTATTTT
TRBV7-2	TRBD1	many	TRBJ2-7	CASSLNQGAYEQYF	TGTGCCAGCAGCTTAAATCAGGGGGCCTACGAGCAGTACTTC
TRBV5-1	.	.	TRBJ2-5	CASSFLPGPEETQYF	TGCGCCAGCAGCTTTTTACCGGGACCGGAAGAGACCCAGTACTTC
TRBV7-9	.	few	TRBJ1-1	CASSLTGSQAAFF	TGTGCCAGCAGCTTAACTGGCAGTCAGGCGGCTTTCTTT
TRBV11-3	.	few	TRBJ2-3	CASSLEIWGKGSGTQYF	TGTGCCAGCAGCTTAGAAATCTGGGGAAAGGGGTCAGGTACGCAGTATTTT
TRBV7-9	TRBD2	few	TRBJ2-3	CASSLAQASGGSDTQYF	TGTGCCAGCAGCTTAGCGCAAGCTAGCGGGGGCTCAGATACGCAGTATTTT
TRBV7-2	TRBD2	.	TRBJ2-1	CASSLRSSGLNEQFF	TGTGCCAGCAGCTTACGTTCTAGCGGGCTCAATGAGCAGTTCTTC
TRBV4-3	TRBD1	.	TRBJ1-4	CASSRGQGEANEKLFF	TGCGCCAGCAGCCGGGGACAGGGGGAAGCTAATGAAAAACTGTTTTTT
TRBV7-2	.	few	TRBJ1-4	CASSPSGLSQGKLFF	TGTGCCAGCAGCCCGTCCGGACTTTCTCAAGGGAAACTGTTTTTT
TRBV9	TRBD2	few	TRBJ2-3	CASSVGGLADTQYF	TGTGCCAGCAGCGTAGGAGGACTAGCAGATACGCAGTATTTT
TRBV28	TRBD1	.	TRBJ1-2	CASNLSGTGSAYGYTF	TGTGCCAGCAACCTCTCCGGGACAGGGTCGGCCTATGGCTACACCTTC
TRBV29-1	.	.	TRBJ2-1	CSGLDNEQFF	TGCAGCGGATTAGACAATGAGCAGTTCTTC
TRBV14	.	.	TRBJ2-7	CASSQGRNVNEQYF	TGTGCCAGCAGCCAGGGGAGGAACGTCAACGAGCAGTACTTC
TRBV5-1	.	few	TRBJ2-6	CASSLALVSGANVLTF	TGCGCCAGCAGCTTGGCTCTGGTCTCTGGGGCCAACGTCCTGACTTTC
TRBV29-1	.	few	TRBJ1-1	CSVEEGATEAFF	TGCAGCGTTGAGGAGGGAGCCACTGAAGCTTTCTTT
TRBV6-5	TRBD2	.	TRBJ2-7	CASSSSMGGVQQYF	TGTGCCAGCAGTTCGTCCATGGGAGGGGTGCAGCAGTACTTC
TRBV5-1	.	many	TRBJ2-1	CASSLSGPGDNEQFF	TGCGCCAGCAGCCTCAGCGGGCCGGGGGACAATGAGCAGTTCTTC
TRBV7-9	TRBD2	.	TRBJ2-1	CASSLRLAGYNEQFF	TGTGCCAGCAGCTTAAGACTAGCGGGGTACAATGAGCAGTTCTTC
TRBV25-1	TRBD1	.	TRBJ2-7	CASSDIQGYEQYF	TGTGCCAGCAGTGACATACAGGGGTACGAGCAGTACTTC
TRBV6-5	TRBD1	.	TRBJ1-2	CASMKGTDGYTF	TGTGCCAGTATGAAGGGGACAGATGGCTACACCTTC